These 5 T cell receptor beta chains came from one sample sequenced in a study of human T cells and chemical hapten exposure. Time point described: healthy volunteer bleed at 6 weeks. Someone pulled total RNA out of unfractionated whole blood. TCRdb used MiXCR to reprocess the RACE reads, holding one entry per CDR3 protein. This table holds approximately 59,000 distinct CDR3 sequences, 6% to 7% found once. Material for sequencing was whole blood. The receptors were sampled from a female donor in good health. Some clones in this sample may be carry-over from other donors' samples.

This clonotype occurred many times. The chain joins TRBV20-1 to TRBJ2-1; TRBD2 is a possible D gene (5 bases). Trimming stripped 5 bases from V and 2 bases from J, with 16 bases between. The CDR3 is made up of 15 amino acids. CDR1 and CDR2 from the germline V gene are DFQATT and SNEGSKA (reference sequence). CDR3 amino acids: CSAPTGWPTYNEQFF. In nucleotides, the CDR3 is TGCAGTGCTCCCACGGGGTGGCCCACCTACAATGAGCAGTTCTTC.

This clonotype showed up just a few times. The chain is built from TRBV6-2 or TRBV6-3 and TRBJ2-3, with 12 nucleotides matching TRBD2. The germline V gene has CDR1 MNHEY and CDR2 SVGEGT. The CDR3 runs 15 residues. J was trimmed by 5 bases and V by 6 bases; bases with no gene match: 6. The CDR3 sequence is CASSPMGLAGDTQYF. The CDR3, as DNA: TGTGCCAGCAGCCCCATGGGACTAGCGGGAGATACGCAGTATTTT.

This rearrangement joins TRBV7-2 to TRBJ2-3, with a weak D call TRBD2 (6 bases). Germline V lookup: CDR1 SGHTA, CDR2 FQGNSA. Trimming took 4 bases from V and 5 from J, leaving 16 bases between them. This CDR3 is 15 amino acids long. For the CDR3, the DNA is TGTGCCAGCAGCTCCCACGGGAGAGAGGGAGATACGCAGTATTTT. As protein: CASSSHGREGDTQYF.

This clonotype occurred many times. The gene calls are TRBV20-1 and TRBJ2-2; TRBD1 matches 9 bases. CDR3 length: 15 residues. Trimming cost V 5 bases and J 2 bases; bases outside gene matches: 6. Per the germline V gene, CDR1 is DFQATT and CDR2 is SNEGSKA (reference sequence). The CDR3 nucleotides read TGCAGTGCTCCCCGACAGGGGGGAAACACCGGGGAGCTGTTTTTT. Translated: CSAPRQGGNTGELFF.

The rearrangement links TRBV5-4 to TRBJ1-4; D remains unclear. V gave up 1 base and J gave up 0 bases, with 4 bases separating them. Germline lookup yields CDR1 SGHNT and CDR2 YYREEE (reference sequence). The CDR3 totals 14 residues. CDR3 nucleotides: TGTGCCAGCAGCTTGAGTCCAACTAATGAAAAACTGTTTTTT. Translating it yields CASSLSPTNEKLFF.